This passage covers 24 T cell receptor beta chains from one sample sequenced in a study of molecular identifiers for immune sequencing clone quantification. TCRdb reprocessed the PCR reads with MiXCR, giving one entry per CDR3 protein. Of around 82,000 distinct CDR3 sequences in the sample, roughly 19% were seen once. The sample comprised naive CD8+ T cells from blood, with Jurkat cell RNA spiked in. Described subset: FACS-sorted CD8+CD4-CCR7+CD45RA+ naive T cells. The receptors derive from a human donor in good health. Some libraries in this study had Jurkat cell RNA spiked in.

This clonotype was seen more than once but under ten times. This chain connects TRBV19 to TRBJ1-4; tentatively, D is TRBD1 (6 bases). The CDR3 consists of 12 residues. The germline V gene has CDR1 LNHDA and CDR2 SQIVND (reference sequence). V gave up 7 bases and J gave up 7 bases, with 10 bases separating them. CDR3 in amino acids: CASKAGAEKLFF. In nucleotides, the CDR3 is TGTGCCAGTAAAGCAGGGGCTGAAAAACTGTTTTTT.

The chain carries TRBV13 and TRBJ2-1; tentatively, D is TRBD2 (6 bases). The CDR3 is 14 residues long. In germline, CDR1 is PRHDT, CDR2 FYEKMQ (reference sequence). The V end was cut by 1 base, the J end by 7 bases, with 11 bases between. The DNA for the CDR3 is TGTGCCAGCAGCTTAGCGTTCGGGGGTAATGAGCAGTTCTTC. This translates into CASSLAFGGNEQFF.

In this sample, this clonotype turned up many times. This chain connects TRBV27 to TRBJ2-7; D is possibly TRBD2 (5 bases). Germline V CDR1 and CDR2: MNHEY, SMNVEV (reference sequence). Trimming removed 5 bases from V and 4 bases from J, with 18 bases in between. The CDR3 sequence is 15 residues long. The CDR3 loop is CASSPYPPGKYEQYF. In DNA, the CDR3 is TGTGCCAGCAGTCCTTATCCCCCGGGGAAGTACGAGCAGTACTTC.

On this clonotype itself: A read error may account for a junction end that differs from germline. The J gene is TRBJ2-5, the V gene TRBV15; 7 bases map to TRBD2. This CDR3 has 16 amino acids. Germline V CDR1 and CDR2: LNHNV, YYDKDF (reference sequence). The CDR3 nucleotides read TGCGCCACCAGCAGACCCTCTAGCGGTTCCCAAGAGACCCAGTACTTC. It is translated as CATSRPSSGSQETQYF.

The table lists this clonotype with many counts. Here the CDR3 DNA reads TGCAGCGTTGACGTGGGACAGTTCTCCTCCTACGAGCAGTACTTC. This translates into CSVDVGQFSSYEQYF. This chain connects TRBV29-1 to TRBJ2-7, with 7 bases identical to TRBD1. The CDR3 has 15 amino acids. Trimming at V came to 3 bases and at J to 0 bases, leaving 8 bases not matched to a gene. Germline values: CDR1 SQVTM, CDR2 ANQGSEA.

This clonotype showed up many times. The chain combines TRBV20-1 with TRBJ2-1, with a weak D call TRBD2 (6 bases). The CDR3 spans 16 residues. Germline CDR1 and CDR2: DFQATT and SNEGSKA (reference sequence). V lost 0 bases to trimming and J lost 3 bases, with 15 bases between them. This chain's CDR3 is CSARDPGAASYNEQFF. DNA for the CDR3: TGCAGTGCTAGAGACCCGGGAGCGGCGAGCTACAATGAGCAGTTCTTC.

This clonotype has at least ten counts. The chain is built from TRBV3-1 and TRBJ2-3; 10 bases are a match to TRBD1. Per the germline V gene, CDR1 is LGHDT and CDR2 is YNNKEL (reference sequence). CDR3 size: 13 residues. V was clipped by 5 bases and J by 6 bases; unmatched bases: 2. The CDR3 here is CASSLDRGDTQYF. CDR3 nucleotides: TGTGCCAGCAGCTTGGACAGGGGGGATACGCAGTATTTT.

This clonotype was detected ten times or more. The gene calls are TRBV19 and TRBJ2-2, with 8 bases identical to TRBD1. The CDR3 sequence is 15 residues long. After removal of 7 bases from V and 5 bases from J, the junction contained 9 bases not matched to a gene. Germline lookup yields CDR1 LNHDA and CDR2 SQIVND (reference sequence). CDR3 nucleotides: TGTGCCAGTACCACGGGGCAGGGGGCTACCGGGGAGCTGTTTTTT. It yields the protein CASTTGQGATGELFF.

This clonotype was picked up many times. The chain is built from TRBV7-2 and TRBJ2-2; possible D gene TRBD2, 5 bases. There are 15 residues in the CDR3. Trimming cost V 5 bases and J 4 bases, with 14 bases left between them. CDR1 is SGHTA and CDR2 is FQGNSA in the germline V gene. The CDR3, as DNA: TGTGCCAGCAGCCGGGAAGCGACGGCCACCGGGGAGCTGTTTTTT. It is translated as CASSREATATGELFF.

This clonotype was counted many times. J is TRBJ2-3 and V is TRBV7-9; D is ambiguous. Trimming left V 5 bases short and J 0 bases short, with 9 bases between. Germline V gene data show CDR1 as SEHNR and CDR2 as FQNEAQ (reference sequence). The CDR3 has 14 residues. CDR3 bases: TGTGCCAGCAGCGTCATGGTCAGCACAGATACGCAGTATTTT. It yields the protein CASSVMVSTDTQYF. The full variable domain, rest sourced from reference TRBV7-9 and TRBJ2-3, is DTGVSQNPRHKITKRGQNVTFRCDPISEHNRLYWYRQTLGQGPEFLTYFQNEAQLEKSRLLSDRFSAERPKGSFSTLEIQRTEQGDSAMYLCASSVMVSTDTQYFGPGTRLTVL.

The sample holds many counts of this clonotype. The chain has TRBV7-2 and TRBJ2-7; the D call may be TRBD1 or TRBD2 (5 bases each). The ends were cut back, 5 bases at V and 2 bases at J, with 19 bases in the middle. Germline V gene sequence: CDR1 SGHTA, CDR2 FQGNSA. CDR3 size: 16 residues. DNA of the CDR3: TGTGCCAGCAGCGGCCGGGACCTCAGGTCCGCCTACGAGCAGTACTTC. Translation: CASSGRDLRSAYEQYF.

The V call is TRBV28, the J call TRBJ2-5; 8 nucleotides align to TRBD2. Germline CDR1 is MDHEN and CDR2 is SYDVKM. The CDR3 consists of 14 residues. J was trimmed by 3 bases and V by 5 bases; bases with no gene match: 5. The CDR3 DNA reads TGTGCCAGCAGTCCAGGTAGCGGGAAAGAGACCCAGTACTTC. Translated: CASSPGSGKETQYF. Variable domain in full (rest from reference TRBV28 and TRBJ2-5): DVKVTQSSRYLVKRTGEKVFLECVQDMDHENMFWYRQDPGLGLRLIYFSYDVKMKEKGDIPEGYSVSREKKERFSLILESASTNQTSMYLCASSPGSGKETQYFGPGTRLLVL.

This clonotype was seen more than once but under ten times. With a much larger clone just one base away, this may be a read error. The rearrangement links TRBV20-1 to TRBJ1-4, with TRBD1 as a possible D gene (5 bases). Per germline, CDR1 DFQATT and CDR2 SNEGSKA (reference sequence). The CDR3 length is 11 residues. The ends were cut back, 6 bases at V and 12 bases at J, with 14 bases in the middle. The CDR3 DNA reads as TGCAGTGCCCCAGGGCTCGGGGAACTGTTTTTT. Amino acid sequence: CSAPGLGELFF.

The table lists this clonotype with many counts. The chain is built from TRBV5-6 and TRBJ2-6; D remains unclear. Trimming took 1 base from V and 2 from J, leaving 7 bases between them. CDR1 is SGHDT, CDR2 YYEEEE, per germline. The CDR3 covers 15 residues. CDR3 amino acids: CASSLIRAGANVLTF. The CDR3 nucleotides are TGTGCCAGCAGCTTGATTAGGGCTGGGGCCAACGTCCTGACTTTC. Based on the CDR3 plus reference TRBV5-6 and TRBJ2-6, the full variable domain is DAGVTQSPTHLIKTRGQQVTLRCSPKSGHDTVSWYQQALGQGPQFIFQYYEEEERQRGNFPDRFSGHQFPNYSSELNVNALLLGDSALYLCASSLIRAGANVLTFGAGSRLTVL.

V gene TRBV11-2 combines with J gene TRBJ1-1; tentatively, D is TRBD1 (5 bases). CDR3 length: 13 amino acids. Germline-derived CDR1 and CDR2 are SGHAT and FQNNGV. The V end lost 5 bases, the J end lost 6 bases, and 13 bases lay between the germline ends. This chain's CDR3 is CASSRVPGSEAFF. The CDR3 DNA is TGTGCCAGCAGCAGAGTCCCAGGGTCTGAAGCTTTCTTT.

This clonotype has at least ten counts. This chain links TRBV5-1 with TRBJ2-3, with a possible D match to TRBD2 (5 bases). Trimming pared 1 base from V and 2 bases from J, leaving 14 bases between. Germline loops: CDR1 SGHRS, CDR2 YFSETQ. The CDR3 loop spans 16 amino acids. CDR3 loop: CASSLWKLDLTDTQYF. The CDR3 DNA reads TGCGCCAGCAGCTTGTGGAAACTAGACCTCACAGATACGCAGTATTTT.

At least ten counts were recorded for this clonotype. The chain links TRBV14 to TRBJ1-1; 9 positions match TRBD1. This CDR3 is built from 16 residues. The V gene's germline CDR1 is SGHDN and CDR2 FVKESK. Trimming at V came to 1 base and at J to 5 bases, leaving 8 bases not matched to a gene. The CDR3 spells CASSQGQAGTGTEAFF. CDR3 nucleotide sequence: TGTGCCAGCAGCCAAGGACAGGCCGGGACAGGGACTGAAGCTTTCTTT. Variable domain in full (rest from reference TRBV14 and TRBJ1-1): EAGVTQFPSHSVIEKGQTVTLRCDPISGHDNLYWYRRVMGKEIKFLLHFVKESKQDESGMPNNRFLAERTGGTYSTLKVQPAELEDSGVYFCASSQGQAGTGTEAFFGQGTRLTVV.

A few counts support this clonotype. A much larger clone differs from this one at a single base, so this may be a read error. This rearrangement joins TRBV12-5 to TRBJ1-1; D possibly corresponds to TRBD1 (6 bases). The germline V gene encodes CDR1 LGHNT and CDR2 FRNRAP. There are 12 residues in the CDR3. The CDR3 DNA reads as TGTGCTAGTGGTGGACAGTACACTGAAACTTTCTTT. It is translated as CASGGQYTETFF.

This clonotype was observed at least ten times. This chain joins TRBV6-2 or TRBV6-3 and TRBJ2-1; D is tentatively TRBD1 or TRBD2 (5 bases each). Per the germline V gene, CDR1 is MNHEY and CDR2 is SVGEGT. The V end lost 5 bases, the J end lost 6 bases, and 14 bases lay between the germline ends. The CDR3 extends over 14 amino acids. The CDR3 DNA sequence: TGTGCCAGCAGTCCGGGACGGAGGAGCAATGAGCAGTTCTTC. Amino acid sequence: CASSPGRRSNEQFF.

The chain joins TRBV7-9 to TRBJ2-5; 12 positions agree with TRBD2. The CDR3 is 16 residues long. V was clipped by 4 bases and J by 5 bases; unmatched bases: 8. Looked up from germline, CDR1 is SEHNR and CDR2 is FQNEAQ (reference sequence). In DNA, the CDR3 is TGTGCCAGCAGCTCTGGACTAGCGGGGAGCCAGGAGACCCAGTACTTC. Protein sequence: CASSSGLAGSQETQYF.

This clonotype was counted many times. This CDR3 is CASSYSSPSGGLPQYF. The CDR3 DNA reads as TGTGCCAGCAGTTACTCGAGTCCTAGCGGGGGGCTCCCCCAGTACTTC. The chain combines TRBV6-5 with TRBJ2-5; 11 nucleotides match TRBD2. The CDR3 has 16 amino acids. Germline V gives CDR1 MNHEY, CDR2 SVGAGI. V lost 0 bases and J lost 9; bases outside the gene matches: 9.

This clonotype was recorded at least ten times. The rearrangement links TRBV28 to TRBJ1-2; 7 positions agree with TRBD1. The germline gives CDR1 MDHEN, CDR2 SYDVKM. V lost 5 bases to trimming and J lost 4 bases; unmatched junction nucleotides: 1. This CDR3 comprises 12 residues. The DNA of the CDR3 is TGTGCCAGCAGTGGGGACAGCTATGGCTACACCTTC. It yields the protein CASSGDSYGYTF.

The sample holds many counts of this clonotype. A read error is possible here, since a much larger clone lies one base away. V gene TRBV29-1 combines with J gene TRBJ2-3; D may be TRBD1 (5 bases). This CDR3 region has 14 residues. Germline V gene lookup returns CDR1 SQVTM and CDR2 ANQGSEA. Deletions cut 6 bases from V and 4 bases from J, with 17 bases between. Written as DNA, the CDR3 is TGCAGCGTCCACGACAAGGGGAAGGCAGATACGCAGTATTTT. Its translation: CSVHDKGKADTQYF.

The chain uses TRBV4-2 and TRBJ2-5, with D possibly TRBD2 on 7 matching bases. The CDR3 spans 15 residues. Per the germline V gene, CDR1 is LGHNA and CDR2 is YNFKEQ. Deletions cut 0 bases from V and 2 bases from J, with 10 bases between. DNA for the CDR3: TGTGCCAGCAGCCAAGACGGGGGGCTTCAAGAGACCCAGTACTTC. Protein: CASSQDGGLQETQYF.